Listed here are 10 T cell receptor beta chains from one sample, sequenced in a study of blood T cell repertoires in COVID-19. Data came from immunoSEQ multiplex PCR; TCRdb stores just in-frame clones and leaves some out. The sample gives under 300,000 clones, roughly 88% of which show up once; over 1.2% is in the top ten. The sequencing input was peripheral blood. The receptors were sampled from a woman in her thirties or forties who had recovered from COVID-19.

As concerns this clone: This CDR3 is also generated by other DNA sequences in the sample. The chain has TRBV7-2 and TRBJ1-3, with 11 bases that match TRBD1. Trimming at V came to 5 bases and at J to 3 bases, leaving 6 bases not matched to a gene. CDR3 length: 16 amino acids. Germline V gene lookup returns CDR1 SGHTA and CDR2 FQGNSA. The CDR3 region has the DNA TGTGCCAGCAGCCCTAGGACAGGGGGCGGTGGAAACACCATATATTTT. Protein: CASSPRTGGGGNTIYF.

The gene calls are TRBV6-6 and TRBJ2-2; D may be TRBD1 (5 bases). There are 14 residues in the CDR3. Germline V lookup: CDR1 MNHNY, CDR2 SVGAGI (reference sequence). Trimming removed 6 bases from V and 1 base from J, with 9 bases in between. CDR3 nucleotides: TGTGCCAGCAGGAAAGGACAGAACACCGGGGAGCTGTTTTTT. It is translated as CASRKGQNTGELFF.

The chain joins TRBV9 to TRBJ2-1, with a weak D call TRBD2 (5 bases). The ends were cut back, 0 bases at V and 7 bases at J, with 17 bases in the middle. CDR3 length: 16 residues. Germline-derived CDR1 and CDR2 are SGDLS and YYNGEE. The chain's CDR3 is CASSVEWDPGGNEQFF. For the CDR3, the DNA is TGTGCCAGCAGCGTAGAGTGGGATCCCGGCGGGAATGAGCAGTTCTTC.

Details on this clone: A read error may account for a junction end that differs from germline. The V call is TRBV29-1, the J call TRBJ2-3; tentatively, D is TRBD2 (5 bases). The germline gives CDR1 SQVTM, CDR2 ANQGSEA. CDR3 size: 14 residues. The CDR3: CSVQREQLTHTQYF. Here the CDR3 DNA reads TGCAGCGTTCAACGGGAACAACTCACACATACGCAGTATTTT.

This chain joins TRBV6-5 and TRBJ1-2; no firm D call. In germline, CDR1 is MNHEY, CDR2 SVGAGI. Trimming pared 0 bases from V and 4 bases from J, leaving 12 bases between. There are 15 residues in the CDR3. The CDR3 sequence is CASSYSNTGIYGYTF. The CDR3, as DNA: TGTGCCAGCAGTTACTCTAACACCGGGATCTATGGCTACACCTTC.

This rearrangement joins TRBV6-4 to TRBJ1-4; perhaps TRBD1 as D (5 bases). Per germline, CDR1 MRHNA and CDR2 SNTAGT. Deletions cut 0 bases from V and 8 bases from J, with 13 bases between. The CDR3 consists of 15 residues. The chain's CDR3 is CASSDSPGNCEKLFF. The CDR3, as DNA: TGTGCCAGCAGTGACTCCCCAGGGAATTGCGAAAAACTGTTTTTT.

This chain connects TRBV28 to TRBJ1-4; no definite D call. Germline V gene lookup returns CDR1 MDHEN and CDR2 SYDVKM. V was clipped by 7 bases and J by 6 bases, with 6 bases between them. This CDR3 spans 11 amino acids. The CDR3 reads CASTIDEKLFF. DNA for the CDR3: TGTGCCAGCACGATAGATGAAAAACTGTTTTTT.

This chain uses TRBV6-5 with TRBJ1-5; 7 nucleotides match TRBD1. Trimming removed 6 bases from V and 5 bases from J; junction bases left unmatched: 10. CDR3 length: 15 residues. Germline V lookup: CDR1 MNHEY, CDR2 SVGAGI. CDR3 coding DNA: TGTGCCAGCAGCATAAACAGGGGTCACGATCAGCCCCAGCATTTT. Encoded protein: CASSINRGHDQPQHF.

The rearrangement links TRBV29-1 to TRBJ1-3; no definite D call. With 3 bases removed from V and 4 bases from J, the gap between germline ends came to 10 bases. The CDR3 spans 13 residues. Per germline, CDR1 SQVTM and CDR2 ANQGSEA. As DNA, the CDR3 is TGCAGCGTTGAGGTAGACACCGGAAACACCATATATTTT. Translated, it gives CSVEVDTGNTIYF.

The gene calls are TRBV7-6 and TRBJ1-1; 7 bases line up with TRBD1. Germline V gives CDR1 SGHVS, CDR2 FNYEAQ. Trimming took 5 bases from V and 4 from J; bases not matched to a gene: 4. The CDR3 has 13 amino acids. The chain's CDR3 is CASSLQGTTEAFF. CDR3 DNA sequence: TGTGCCAGCAGCCTACAGGGGACCACTGAAGCTTTCTTT.